The clone carrying this T cell receptor (beta chain) was seen at least ten times. TCR beta cDNA was made from 450 to 600 ng total RNA with a constant-region primer. Three-round nested multiplex PCR performed with slightly modified ARM-PCR produced the TCR beta libraries. The first two PCR rounds used TRBV1-TRBV30 forward primers with a C-beta reverse primer, roughly 10 cycles each. TCRdb re-called the multiplex PCR reads through MiXCR, storing one row per CDR3 protein. The table records 45,000 to 55,000 distinct CDR3 sequences, approximately 70% of them present only once. This sample was included in a study of tumor-infiltrating lymphocytes in primary liver carcinoma. Starting material for RNA and DNA co-extraction consisted of roughly 20-34 mg of unsorted bulk tissue. CDR3 size: 15 residues. Trimming took 6 bases from V and 2 from J; bases not matched to a gene: 10. Germline loops: CDR1 MDHEN, CDR2 SYDVKM.

The chain uses TRBV28 and TRBJ2-7; 7 bases fit TRBD1. Material for sequencing was liver tumor tissue from sampling region 5. Regarding subset: tumor region T5, tumor centre. The receptor's source is a middle-aged man with primary liver carcinoma and hepatitis B virus infection. Here the CDR3 reads CASRPQGSGTYEQYF. DNA of the CDR3: TGTGCCAGCAGGCCACAGGGGTCGGGGACCTACGAGCAGTACTTC.